These 23 T cell receptor beta chains originate from one sample sequenced in a study of shared clonotypes between healthy human individuals. Assay used: immunoSEQ multiplex PCR; TCRdb lists only in-frame clones, some missing. The table records some 2.4 million clones, 93% of them present only once. Sequenced material: naive CD4+ T cells from PBMCs. Regarding subset: CD45RA+ positively selected. The receptors originated from a man between 18 and 35 years old in good health. Some clones in this sample may be carry-over from other donors' samples.

V gene TRBV11-2 combines with J gene TRBJ2-1, with D possibly called TRBD1 or TRBD2 (5 bases each). Trimming removed 3 bases at V and 6 bases at J, with 6 bases between. This CDR3 contains 12 residues. Germline CDR1 SGHAT, CDR2 FQNNGV. The CDR3 spells CASSLGTNEQFF. The CDR3 DNA reads TGTGCCAGCAGCTTGGGGACCAATGAGCAGTTCTTC.

This chain joins TRBV7-9 and TRBJ2-7; 7 positions agree with TRBD2. The CDR3 is 14 amino acids. V lost 5 bases and J lost 0; bases outside the gene matches: 4. Germline CDR1 SEHNR, CDR2 FQNEAQ (reference sequence). CDR3 loop: CASSVSGVSYEQYF. The CDR3 DNA sequence: TGTGCCAGCAGCGTCAGCGGGGTCTCCTACGAGCAGTACTTC.

This rearrangement joins TRBV6-1 to TRBJ2-3, with TRBD2 matching 7 bases. Trimming took 5 bases from V and 0 from J; bases not matched to a gene: 2. This CDR3 is built from 14 residues. Germline lookup yields CDR1 MNHNS and CDR2 SASEGT. The DNA for the CDR3 is TGTGCCAGCAGTCTAGCGGTGAGCACAGATACGCAGTATTTT. Residues: CASSLAVSTDTQYF.

This clone was seen once. Within the sample, other DNA sequences also encode this same CDR3. The chain couples TRBV29-1 to TRBJ2-1; 7 bases map to TRBD2. The CDR3 has 12 residues. With 7 bases clipped from V and 3 bases from J, the junction kept 3 bases outside the gene matches. Per germline, CDR1 SQVTM and CDR2 ANQGSEA. The CDR3 coding sequence is TGCAGCGCTAGCGGCCTCTACAATGAGCAGTTCTTC. Its protein is CSASGLYNEQFF.

This chain links TRBV28 with TRBJ1-3; 8 bases fit TRBD1. Unmatched junction bases numbered 13, after V lost 4 bases and J lost 8 bases. CDR1 and CDR2 (germline): MDHEN, SYDVKM. The CDR3 is 16 residues long. The DNA for the CDR3 is TGTGCCAGCAGTTCAGTCCGACAGGGGTGGACGGACACCATATATTTT. Amino acids: CASSSVRQGWTDTIYF.

The V and J genes are TRBV5-1 and TRBJ2-7; D remains ambiguous. Looked up from germline, CDR1 is SGHRS and CDR2 is YFSETQ. Trimming left V 3 bases short and J 0 bases short, with 13 bases between. The CDR3 spans 15 residues. CDR3 in amino acids: CASSSSGISSYEQYF. The CDR3 nucleotides read TGCGCCAGCAGCTCAAGTGGGATCTCCTCCTACGAGCAGTACTTC.

The rearrangement links TRBV2 to TRBJ1-4, with no clear D. Germline V gene data show CDR1 as SNHLY and CDR2 as FYNNEI. CDR3 length: 17 amino acids. The V gene lost 3 bases and the J gene lost 7 bases, with 21 bases spanning the gap. The CDR3 sequence: CASSDSFVDLRGEKLFF. The CDR3 DNA follows: TGTGCCAGCAGTGATTCTTTCGTGGATCTGAGAGGTGAAAAACTGTTTTTT. Using reference TRBV2 and TRBJ1-4 for the parts outside the CDR3, the full variable domain is EPEVTQTPSHQVTQMGQEVILRCVPISNHLYFYWYRQILGQKVEFLVSFYNNEISEKSEIFDDQFSVERPDGSNFTLKIRSTKLEDSAMYFCASSDSFVDLRGEKLFFGSGTQLSVL.

CDR3 in DNA: TGTGCCAGTAGTATAGAAGCGGATCTAGCCAAAAACATTCAGTACTTC. This codes for CASSIEADLAKNIQYF. The chain carries TRBV19 and TRBJ2-4; a possible D gene is TRBD2 (5 bases). The CDR3 loop spans 16 amino acids. Trimming took off 0 bases at V and 0 bases at J, with 9 bases between the two ends. Germline lookup yields CDR1 LNHDA and CDR2 SQIVND (reference sequence).

This clone was recorded a few times. The chain is built from TRBV6-4 and TRBJ1-1; TRBD1 matches at 9 bases. This CDR3 comprises 17 residues. Germline trimming cut 2 bases from V and 1 base from J; bases unmatched to any gene: 8. Germline V gene data show CDR1 as MRHNA and CDR2 as SNTAGT. Written as DNA, the CDR3 is TGTGCCAGCAGTGACACTCCCCTGGGACAGGGGAACACTGAAGCTTTCTTT. It encodes CASSDTPLGQGNTEAFF.

As to this clone: Other nucleotide sequences from this sample produce the same CDR3. The chain joins TRBV18 to TRBJ1-1; perhaps TRBD1 as D (5 bases). V shed 6 bases and J shed 0 bases, with 8 bases lying between them. The CDR3 has 13 residues. Germline V CDR1 and CDR2: KGHSH, LQKENI. Written as DNA, the CDR3 is TGTGCCAGCTCCGGGGCCCTGAACACTGAAGCTTTCTTT. It encodes CASSGALNTEAFF.

This chain uses TRBV4-3 with TRBJ2-5; no clear D gene. Trimming took off 1 base at V and 4 bases at J, with 10 bases between the two ends. The CDR3 loop spans 14 amino acids. Germline V gene data show CDR1 as LGHNA and CDR2 as YSLEER. Written as DNA, the CDR3 is TGCGCCAGCAGCCAAGGAACAAGGGTAGAGACCCAGTACTTC. Protein sequence: CASSQGTRVETQYF.

The chain is built from TRBV19 and TRBJ2-3, with D maybe TRBD2 (6 bases). The CDR3 sequence is 13 residues long. V shed 5 bases and J shed 4 bases, with 10 bases lying between them. CDR1 is LNHDA, CDR2 SQIVND, per germline (reference sequence). Here the CDR3 DNA reads TGTGCCAGTAGTGTGCGGAGGGCAGATACGCAGTATTTT. It translates to CASSVRRADTQYF. Together with reference TRBV19 and TRBJ2-3, the CDR3 gives the full variable domain: DGGITQSPKYLFRKEGQNVTLSCEQNLNHDAMYWYRQDPGQGLRLIYYSQIVNDFQKGDIAEGYSVSREKKESFPLTVTSAQKNPTAFYLCASSVRRADTQYFGPGTRLTVL.

The chain employs TRBV7-3 and TRBJ2-5, with D perhaps matching TRBD1 (5 bases). The CDR3 has 15 residues. From germline, CDR1 is SGHTA and CDR2 FQGTGA. V lost 2 bases and J 5 bases, leaving 15 bases between the germline ends. CDR3 coding DNA: TGTGCCAGCAGCTTAGGGCGCAATGCAGGGGAGACCCAGTACTTC. Translated, it gives CASSLGRNAGETQYF.

This clone showed up just once. The rearrangement uses TRBV5-1 and TRBJ2-2; a possible D gene is TRBD2 (5 bases). This CDR3 is built from 15 residues. The V gene's germline CDR1 is SGHRS and CDR2 YFSETQ. V was clipped by 0 bases and J by 6 bases, with 12 bases between them. CDR3 sequence: CASSLATGSAGELFF. The CDR3 nucleotides read TGCGCCAGCAGCTTGGCCACGGGGTCGGCCGGGGAGCTGTTTTTT. Combining the CDR3 with reference TRBV5-1 and TRBJ2-2 gives the whole variable domain KAGVTQTPRYLIKTRGQQVTLSCSPISGHRSVSWYQQTPGQGLQFLFEYFSETQRNKGNFPGRFSGRQFSNSRSEMNVSTLELGDSALYLCASSLATGSAGELFFGEGSRLTVL.

V is TRBV6-5 and J is TRBJ1-4; D uncertain. The germline V gene has CDR1 MNHEY and CDR2 SVGAGI. The CDR3 length is 16 residues. The germline V and J ends were trimmed by 0 bases and 6 bases, with 14 bases remaining between them. The DNA for the CDR3 is TGTGCCAGCAGTTACTCGGGCGCGGTGGGGTATGAAAAACTGTTTTTT. It translates to CASSYSGAVGYEKLFF.

The CDR3 loop reads CASSRLGGTSGSAGELFF. As DNA, the CDR3 is TGCGCCAGCAGCCGCCTGGGGGGAACTAGCGGGAGTGCCGGGGAGCTGTTTTTT. The chain couples TRBV4-1 to TRBJ2-2; 11 bases are shared with TRBD2. This CDR3 has 18 amino acids. Germline trimming cut 4 bases from V and 6 bases from J; bases unmatched to any gene: 13. Per the germline V gene, CDR1 is MGHRA and CDR2 is YSYEKL.

The rearrangement joins TRBV30 to TRBJ1-2, with D perhaps TRBD1 (6 bases). This CDR3 contains 17 residues. V dropped 4 bases and J dropped 8 bases, with 29 bases sitting between them. The germline CDR1 and CDR2 sequences are GTSNPN and SVGIG (reference sequence). The chain's CDR3 is CAWNIRQVSPGVRGYTF. In DNA, the CDR3 is TGTGCCTGGAACATACGACAGGTCTCGCCTGGAGTTCGAGGCTACACCTTC.

The chain links TRBV6-5 to TRBJ2-7, with D unclear. Trimming removed 6 bases from V and 5 bases from J, with 8 bases in between. The CDR3 is 11 residues long. CDR1 is MNHEY and CDR2 is SVGAGI in the germline V gene. CDR3 loop: CASRRRDEQYF. Here the CDR3 DNA reads TGTGCCAGCAGACGCCGGGACGAGCAGTACTTC.

The chain joins TRBV5-1 to TRBJ2-6; D is tentatively TRBD1 or TRBD2 (5 bases each). With 4 bases removed from V and 1 base from J, the gap between germline ends came to 15 bases. Germline V gene data show CDR1 as SGHRS and CDR2 as YFSETQ. The CDR3 extends over 17 amino acids. CDR3 in DNA: TGCGCCAGCAGCGAATCCGAGGGACCTTCTGGGGCCAACGTCCTGACTTTC. Its protein product is CASSESEGPSGANVLTF. The full variable domain, rest sourced from reference TRBV5-1 and TRBJ2-6, is KAGVTQTPRYLIKTRGQQVTLSCSPISGHRSVSWYQQTPGQGLQFLFEYFSETQRNKGNFPGRFSGRQFSNSRSEMNVSTLELGDSALYLCASSESEGPSGANVLTFGAGSRLTVL.

The chain links TRBV6-4 to TRBJ2-2; the D gene is possibly TRBD1 (5 bases). With 6 bases removed from V and 6 bases from J, the gap between germline ends came to 14 bases. This CDR3 contains 14 residues. From germline, CDR1 is MRHNA and CDR2 SNTAGT. The CDR3 loop is CASSNQGAAGELFF. The CDR3 DNA reads as TGTGCCAGCAGCAACCAGGGCGCCGCCGGGGAGCTGTTTTTT.

The chain is built from TRBV2 and TRBJ2-3; D uncertain. Trimming shortened V by 5 bases and J by 6 bases, and 15 bases separated the two germline ends. Germline lookup yields CDR1 SNHLY and CDR2 FYNNEI. There are 14 residues in the CDR3. CDR3: CASSKRARDDTQYF. CDR3 coding DNA: TGTGCCAGCAGTAAAAGGGCCAGAGATGATACGCAGTATTTT.

The rearrangement joins TRBV6-1 to TRBJ2-1; 9 nucleotides align to TRBD2. The CDR3 covers 17 residues. V was pared by 1 base and J by 8 bases, with 12 bases of the junction left unmatched. Germline lookup yields CDR1 MNHNS and CDR2 SASEGT. The DNA for the CDR3 is TGTGCCAGCAGTGAAGTGTGGGGGGCTAGCGGGATTTATGAGCAGTTCTTC. This gives the protein CASSEVWGASGIYEQFF.

The chain recombines TRBV11-2 with TRBJ2-2; the D gene could be TRBD1 or TRBD2 (5 bases each). V was shortened by 5 bases and J by 0 bases, with 7 bases between the two germline ends. Germline lookup yields CDR1 SGHAT and CDR2 FQNNGV. This CDR3 has 14 residues. This CDR3 reads CASSRGSNTGELFF. DNA of the CDR3: TGTGCCAGCAGCCGGGGCTCGAACACCGGGGAGCTGTTTTTT.